This TCR beta chain stems from a study of T cells in localized non-small cell lung cancer. CDR1 KGHSH and CDR2 LQKENI come from the germline V gene. Trimming took 3 bases from V and 4 from J, leaving 15 bases between them. The CDR3 contains 15 residues. Assay used: immunoSEQ multiplex PCR; TCRdb lists only in-frame clones, some missing. The table includes over 1,400 clones, 25% to 40% detected once. Points on this clone: Its antigen is still unknown.

Regarding the study as a whole: Only one tumor region went through sequencing, so heterogeneity may still be there.

The input for sequencing was lung tumor tissue, taken before any cancer treatment. V and J are TRBV18 and TRBJ2-5, with unresolved D. The sequence came from a man aged 40-75 years with stage II lung adenocarcinoma. The CDR3 nucleotides are TGTGCCAGCTCACCGAACGGATTATTTGGAGAGACCCAGTACTTC. It yields the protein CASSPNGLFGETQYF. The full variable domain, with the rest looked up from reference TRBV18 and TRBJ2-5, is NAGVMQNPRHLVRRRGQEARLRCSPMKGHSHVYWYRQLPEEGLKFMVYLQKENIIDESGMPKERFSAEFPKEGPSILRIQQVVRGDSAAYFCASSPNGLFGETQYFGPGTRLLVL.